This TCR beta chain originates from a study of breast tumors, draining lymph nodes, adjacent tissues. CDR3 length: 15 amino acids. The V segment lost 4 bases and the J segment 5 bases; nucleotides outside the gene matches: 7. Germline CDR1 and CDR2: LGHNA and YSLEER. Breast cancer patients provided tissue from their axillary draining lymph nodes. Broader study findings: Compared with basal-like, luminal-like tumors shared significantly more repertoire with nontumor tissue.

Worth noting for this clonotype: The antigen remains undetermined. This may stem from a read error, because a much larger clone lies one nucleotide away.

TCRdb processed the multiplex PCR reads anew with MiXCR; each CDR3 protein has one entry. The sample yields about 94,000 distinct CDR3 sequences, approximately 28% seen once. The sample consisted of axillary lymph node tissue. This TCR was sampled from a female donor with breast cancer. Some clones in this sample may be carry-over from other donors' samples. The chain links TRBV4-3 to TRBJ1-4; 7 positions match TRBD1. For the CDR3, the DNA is TGCGCCAGCAGCCTGACCGGGACAGTCAATGAAAAACTGTTTTTT. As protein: CASSLTGTVNEKLFF.